The 31 T cell receptor beta chains below come from one sample, sequenced in a study of cytomegalovirus exposure and HLA in healthy donors (dated by TCRdb to about 2017). The method behind the library was the immunoSEQ multiplex PCR assay. TCRdb carries this immuneACCESS record with in-frame sequences only. Its versions omit some clonotypes, under half of them owing to an unresolved V gene in the studies checked, with the rest unexplained. Counted in this sample were 160,000 or so clones; around 87% of them appeared once. Together, the top ten hold approximately 1.5% of the sample. The sample taken for sequencing was PBMCs. These receptor sequences come from a woman aged 30 to 39 in good health and CMV-seronegative.

This clone is a singleton in its sample. The chain has TRBV2 and TRBJ1-1, with TRBD1 identical over 8 bases. V lost 10 bases to trimming and J lost 2 bases; unmatched junction nucleotides: 12. The CDR3 sequence is 15 residues long. The germline gives CDR1 SNHLY, CDR2 FYNNEI. CDR3 nucleotides: TGTGCCACGCGCGTCAGGGGGCCCCTTAACACTGAAGCTTTCTTT. Amino acid sequence: CATRVRGPLNTEAFF.

The rearrangement links TRBV5-1 to TRBJ1-2; 7 positions match TRBD1. V shed 4 bases, J shed 2 bases, and the junction held 8 bases outside the gene matches. The CDR3 runs to 15 residues. The germline V gene has CDR1 SGHRS and CDR2 YFSETQ. In DNA, the CDR3 is TGCGCCAGCAGCCTGGGGACAGCAGTAAACTATGGCTACACCTTC. Translating it yields CASSLGTAVNYGYTF.

This chain connects TRBV4-1 to TRBJ1-2; TRBD1 agrees at 7 bases. The trim removed 2 bases at V and 7 bases at J, leaving 13 bases unmatched. Germline CDR1 MGHRA, CDR2 YSYEKL. The length of the CDR3 is 16 residues. CDR3 protein: CASSQPARTGRLGYTF. DNA of the CDR3: TGCGCCAGCAGCCAACCCGCCCGGACAGGTCGTCTTGGCTACACCTTC.

J is TRBJ1-2 and V is TRBV5-1; unclear D gene. The CDR3 contains 16 residues. Trimming removed 0 bases at V and 4 bases at J, with 16 bases between. Looked up from germline, CDR1 is SGHRS and CDR2 is YFSETQ. This chain's CDR3 is CASSLGTSRSPYGYTF. The CDR3 region has the DNA TGCGCCAGCAGCTTGGGCACCTCCAGGTCCCCCTATGGCTACACCTTC.

This sequence joins TRBV7-2 and TRBJ2-5; D is ambiguous. CDR1 SGHTA and CDR2 FQGNSA come from the germline V gene. The length of the CDR3 is 14 residues. Deletions cut 5 bases from V and 5 bases from J, with 15 bases between. In DNA, the CDR3 is TGTGCCAGCAGCCCTTTTGGTCCCCAGGAGACCCAGTACTTC. Its protein is CASSPFGPQETQYF.

V and J are TRBV27 and TRBJ2-6, with unresolved D. This CDR3 comprises 16 residues. The V and J ends lost 3 bases and 1 base respectively, with 10 bases between them. Germline V lookup: CDR1 MNHEY, CDR2 SMNVEV (reference sequence). This CDR3 reads CASSFWSGSGANVLTF. For the CDR3, the DNA is TGTGCCAGCAGTTTTTGGTCAGGATCTGGGGCCAACGTCCTGACTTTC.

The chain links TRBV5-1 to TRBJ1-1; the D gene is possibly TRBD1 (5 bases). Trimming removed 5 bases at V and 12 bases at J, with 14 bases between. The CDR3 sequence is 11 residues long. Germline lookup yields CDR1 SGHRS and CDR2 YFSETQ. The CDR3 sequence is CASSFSRETFF. CDR3 sequence (DNA): TGCGCCAGCAGTTTCTCCAGGGAAACTTTCTTT.

The V gene is TRBV19, the J gene TRBJ2-7; D uncertain. CDR1 is LNHDA and CDR2 is SQIVND in the germline V gene (reference sequence). With 7 bases removed from V and 2 bases from J, the gap between germline ends came to 18 bases. CDR3 length equals 15 residues. The CDR3 sequence: CASTSTKKPPYEQYF. The CDR3 DNA follows: TGTGCCAGTACCTCGACAAAAAAACCCCCCTACGAGCAGTACTTC.

The rearrangement uses TRBV5-1 and TRBJ1-2; D is undetermined. The CDR3 length is 13 residues. V was pared by 2 bases and J by 7 bases, with 12 bases between. CDR1 and CDR2 (germline): SGHRS, YFSETQ. The CDR3 nucleotides are TGCGCCAGCAGCTTTGGATGGGCATCTGGCTACACCTTC. It is translated as CASSFGWASGYTF. Together with reference TRBV5-1 and TRBJ1-2, the CDR3 gives the full variable domain: KAGVTQTPRYLIKTRGQQVTLSCSPISGHRSVSWYQQTPGQGLQFLFEYFSETQRNKGNFPGRFSGRQFSNSRSEMNVSTLELGDSALYLCASSFGWASGYTFGSGTRLTVV.

The chain combines TRBV2 with TRBJ1-4; D is ambiguous. Germline-derived CDR1 and CDR2 are SNHLY and FYNNEI. V was trimmed by 2 bases and J by 5 bases, leaving 12 bases between them. The CDR3 length is 15 residues. The CDR3 spells CASSEYRGTNEKLFF. DNA for the CDR3: TGTGCCAGCAGTGAATATCGGGGAACGAATGAAAAACTGTTTTTT.

The chain couples TRBV2 to TRBJ1-4; maybe TRBD1 (5 bases). Between the trimmed V and J ends, which lost 2 bases and 8 bases, there was a span of 12 bases. This CDR3 has 14 amino acids. Germline-derived CDR1 and CDR2 are SNHLY and FYNNEI. The CDR3 sequence is CASSEQGVWEKLFF. CDR3 coding DNA: TGTGCCAGCAGTGAACAGGGTGTCTGGGAAAAACTGTTTTTT.

The J gene is TRBJ2-7, the V gene TRBV4-1; TRBD1 matches at 8 bases. Trimming at V came to 3 bases and at J to 7 bases, leaving 5 bases not matched to a gene. The CDR3 sequence is 13 residues long. Germline V gene sequence: CDR1 MGHRA, CDR2 YSYEKL. CDR3 in DNA: TGCGCCAGCAGCCAGGACAGGGCTAGGGAGCAGTACTTC. Protein: CASSQDRAREQYF.

This chain links TRBV7-2 with TRBJ2-1; 11 nucleotides match TRBD2. V shed 5 bases and J 9 bases; nucleotides not matched to a gene: 9. The CDR3 contains 15 residues. Germline CDR1 SGHTA, CDR2 FQGNSA. CDR3 nucleotide sequence: TGTGCCAGCAGCGAGTATAGCGGGGGGGCCTCTGAGCAGTTCTTC. It is translated as CASSEYSGGASEQFF.

This clone came up a few times. The chain is built from TRBV19 and TRBJ2-7, with 10 bases aligning to TRBD1. This CDR3 has 14 amino acids. V gave up 5 bases and J gave up 5 bases; unmatched junction bases: 6. Germline CDR1 reads LNHDA; CDR2 reads SQIVND (reference sequence). DNA for the CDR3: TGTGCCAGTAGTCACGGGGGGACAGGGGACGAGCAGTACTTC. Its protein product is CASSHGGTGDEQYF.

V gene TRBV10-1 combines with J gene TRBJ2-7; 7 positions match TRBD1. The CDR3 loop spans 15 amino acids. Trimming removed 0 bases from V and 4 bases from J; junction bases left unmatched: 6. The germline gives CDR1 WNHNN, CDR2 SYGVQD (reference sequence). CDR3 nucleotides: TGCGCCAGCAGTGAGTCTTGGGACAGCAGTTACGAGCAGTACTTC. Translating it yields CASSESWDSSYEQYF.

This clone was picked up one time. The rearrangement uses TRBV13 and TRBJ2-3; D possibly corresponds to TRBD2 (6 bases). The CDR3 covers 13 residues. From germline, CDR1 is PRHDT and CDR2 FYEKMQ (reference sequence). Deletions cut 0 bases from V and 13 bases from J, with 14 bases between. The CDR3 is CASSLGSGTGEYF. The CDR3 region has the DNA TGTGCCAGCAGCTTAGGCTCCGGGACGGGGGAGTATTTT. Drawing the rest from reference TRBV13 and TRBJ2-3, the complete variable domain is AAGVIQSPRHLIKEKRETATLKCYPIPRHDTVYWYQQGPGQDPQFLISFYEKMQSDKGSIPDRFSAQQFSDYHSELNMSSLELGDSALYFCASSLGSGTGEYFGPGTRLTVL.

This chain uses TRBV5-1 with TRBJ2-7; the D gene is possibly TRBD2 (5 bases). V was cut by 4 bases and J by 2 bases, with 16 bases left in between. Germline V gene data show CDR1 as SGHRS and CDR2 as YFSETQ. The CDR3 spans 15 residues. CDR3 coding DNA: TGCGCCAGCAGCCAGCCCGGGAAATCCACCTACGAGCAGTACTTC. Translation gives CASSQPGKSTYEQYF.

Here the CDR3 reads CAWSFTGHHQPQHF. In nucleotides, the CDR3 is TGTGCCTGGAGTTTCACAGGGCATCATCAGCCCCAGCATTTT. This chain uses TRBV30 with TRBJ1-5; a weak D match, TRBD1 (6 bases). Looked up from germline, CDR1 is GTSNPN and CDR2 is SVGIG (reference sequence). The CDR3 runs 14 residues. Trimming removed 2 bases from V and 5 bases from J, with 13 bases in between.

The J gene is TRBJ1-1, the V gene TRBV7-2; the D gene is possibly TRBD1 (6 bases). V was cut by 4 bases and J by 1 base, with 13 bases left in between. CDR1 and CDR2 (germline): SGHTA, FQGNSA. The CDR3 consists of 15 residues. CDR3 DNA sequence: TGTGCCAGCAGCTCGCGTCAGACAGGGAACACTGAAGCTTTCTTT. Translated: CASSSRQTGNTEAFF. Using reference TRBV7-2 and TRBJ1-1 for the parts outside the CDR3, the full variable domain is GAGVSQSPSNKVTEKGKDVELRCDPISGHTALYWYRQSLGQGLEFLIYFQGNSAPDKSGLPSDRFSAERTGGSVSTLTIQRTQQEDSAVYLCASSSRQTGNTEAFFGQGTRLTVV.

The chain is built from TRBV7-9 and TRBJ1-5; 10 bases are a match to TRBD1. The germline gives CDR1 SEHNR, CDR2 FQNEAQ (reference sequence). The CDR3 covers 16 residues. Trimming removed 4 bases from V and 4 bases from J; junction bases left unmatched: 7. The CDR3 is CASSSVGQGVNQPQHF. DNA for the CDR3: TGTGCCAGCAGCTCTGTCGGACAGGGGGTAAATCAGCCCCAGCATTTT.

The chain links TRBV7-9 to TRBJ1-5; D is unresolved. The CDR3 loop spans 14 amino acids. V was clipped by 4 bases and J by 0 bases, with 7 bases between them. Germline CDR1 reads SEHNR; CDR2 reads FQNEAQ (reference sequence). The CDR3 reads CASSSTDSNQPQHF. The DNA of the CDR3 is TGTGCCAGCAGCTCCACAGATAGCAATCAGCCCCAGCATTTT.

This rearrangement joins TRBV5-4 to TRBJ1-3, with D hard to call. CDR3 size: 13 residues. The germline V gene encodes CDR1 SGHNT and CDR2 YYREEE (reference sequence). The V gene lost 1 base and the J gene lost 3 bases, with 5 bases spanning the gap. CDR3 region: CASSLWSGNTIYF. In DNA form, the CDR3 reads TGTGCCAGCAGCTTGTGGAGTGGAAACACCATATATTTT.

This clone came up a few times. V gene TRBV25-1 combines with J gene TRBJ1-5, with a tentative D call TRBD1 (5 bases). V was cut by 2 bases and J by 6 bases, with 8 bases left in between. CDR1 and CDR2 from the germline V gene are MGHDK and SYGVNS. The CDR3 runs to 13 residues. The CDR3, as DNA: TGTGCCAGCAGTGAAGCTAGGGGTCAGCCCCAGCATTTT. Its translation is CASSEARGQPQHF.

V is TRBV6-6 and J is TRBJ1-2; 7 bases fit TRBD1. V shed 7 bases, J shed 4 bases, and the junction held 12 bases outside the gene matches. Per germline, CDR1 MNHNY and CDR2 SVGAGI (reference sequence). The CDR3 has 15 residues. CDR3 loop: CASNPGQQGGYGYTF. The CDR3 nucleotides are TGTGCCAGCAACCCCGGACAGCAGGGGGGCTATGGCTACACCTTC.

The CDR3 sequence is CATSRDLQGDTGELFF. The CDR3 nucleotides are TGTGCCACCAGCAGAGATCTTCAGGGCGACACCGGGGAGCTGTTTTTT. This chain connects TRBV15 to TRBJ2-2, with D possibly being TRBD1 (5 bases). The germline CDR1 and CDR2 sequences are LNHNV and YYDKDF (reference sequence). The CDR3 sequence is 16 residues long. V gave up 0 bases and J gave up 3 bases, with 11 bases separating them.

The chain is built from TRBV10-3 and TRBJ1-1; D is possibly TRBD1 (5 bases). V gave up 3 bases and J gave up 0 bases, with 17 bases separating them. The CDR3 extends over 17 amino acids. CDR1 and CDR2 from the germline V gene are ENHRY and SYGVKD. CDR3 nucleotides: TGTGCCATCAGTGAACGGGGGGGAGGGTCGGTGAACACTGAAGCTTTCTTT. This encodes CAISERGGGSVNTEAFF.

The genes are TRBV6-5 and TRBJ2-7; no clear D. Germline-derived CDR1 and CDR2 are MNHEY and SVGAGI. The V and J ends lost 7 bases and 6 bases respectively, with 10 bases between them. The CDR3 contains 11 residues. In nucleotides, the CDR3 is TGTGCCAGCATAGGCGGCGGCGAGCAGTACTTC. Its translation is CASIGGGEQYF.

This chain joins TRBV5-4 and TRBJ1-4; 7 positions agree with TRBD1. Looked up from germline, CDR1 is SGHNT and CDR2 is YYREEE (reference sequence). The CDR3 sequence is 13 residues long. Losses at the gene ends were 2 bases for V and 7 bases for J; bases not matched to a gene: 2. The CDR3 coding sequence is TGTGCCAGCAGCTTCAGGGACAGTGAAAAACTGTTTTTT. It is translated as CASSFRDSEKLFF. Variable domain in full (rest from reference TRBV5-4 and TRBJ1-4): ETGVTQSPTHLIKTRGQQVTLRCSSQSGHNTVSWYQQALGQGPQFIFQYYREEENGRGNFPPRFSGLQFPNYSSELNVNALELDDSALYLCASSFRDSEKLFFGSGTQLSVL.

The chain uses TRBV5-5 and TRBJ2-7, with TRBD1 identical over 7 bases. V lost 0 bases, J lost 3 bases, and 6 bases stayed unmatched. This CDR3 spans 15 amino acids. The germline gives CDR1 SGHKS, CDR2 YYEKEE (reference sequence). CDR3 residues: CASSLAIQGDYEQYF. CDR3 in DNA: TGTGCCAGCAGCTTGGCGATCCAGGGGGACTACGAGCAGTACTTC.

The table lists this clone with a count of one. V usage is TRBV7-6 and J usage is TRBJ2-3; 9 bases agree with TRBD2. The CDR3 consists of 16 residues. Germline assignment: CDR1 SGHVS and CDR2 FNYEAQ. The trim removed 5 bases at V and 3 bases at J, leaving 9 bases unmatched. CDR3 residues: CASSQRGLATTDTQYF. The DNA for the CDR3 is TGTGCCAGCAGCCAGAGGGGACTAGCAACGACAGATACGCAGTATTTT.

The V gene is TRBV9, the J gene TRBJ2-1; D remains unclear. The germline gives CDR1 SGDLS, CDR2 YYNGEE. Trimming cost V 0 bases and J 8 bases, with 9 bases left between them. The CDR3 extends over 13 amino acids. The CDR3 region is CASSVVLGDEQFF. The CDR3, as DNA: TGTGCCAGCAGCGTAGTTCTAGGCGATGAGCAGTTCTTC. Full variable domain (remainder filled in from reference TRBV9 and TRBJ2-1): DSGVTQTPKHLITATGQRVTLRCSPRSGDLSVYWYQQSLDQGLQFLIQYYNGEERAKGNILERFSAQQFPDLHSELNLSSLELGDSALYFCASSVVLGDEQFFGPGTRLTVL.